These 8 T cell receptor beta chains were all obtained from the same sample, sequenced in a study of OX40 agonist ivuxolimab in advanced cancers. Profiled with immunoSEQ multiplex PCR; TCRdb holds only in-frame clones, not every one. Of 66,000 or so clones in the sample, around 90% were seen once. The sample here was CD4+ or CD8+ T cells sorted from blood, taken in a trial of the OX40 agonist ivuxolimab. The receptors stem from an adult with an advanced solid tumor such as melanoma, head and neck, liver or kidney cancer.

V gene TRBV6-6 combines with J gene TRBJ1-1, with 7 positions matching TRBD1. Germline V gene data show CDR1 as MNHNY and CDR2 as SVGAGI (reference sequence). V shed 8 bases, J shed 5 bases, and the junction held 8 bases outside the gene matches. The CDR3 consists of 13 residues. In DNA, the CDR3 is TGTGCCAGCGGGCGACAGGGTCGGACTGAAGCTTTCTTT. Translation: CASGRQGRTEAFF.

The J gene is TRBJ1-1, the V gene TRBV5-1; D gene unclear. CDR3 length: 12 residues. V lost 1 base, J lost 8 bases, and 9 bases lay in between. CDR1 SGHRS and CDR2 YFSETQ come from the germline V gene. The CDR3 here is CASSLSPSEAFF. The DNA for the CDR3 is TGCGCCAGCAGCTTGTCACCCAGCGAAGCTTTCTTT.

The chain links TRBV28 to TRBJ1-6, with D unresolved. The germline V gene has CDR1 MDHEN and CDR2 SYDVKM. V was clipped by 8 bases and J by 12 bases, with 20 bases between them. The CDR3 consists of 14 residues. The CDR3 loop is CASPYIVRFLPLHF. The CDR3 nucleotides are TGTGCCAGCCCTTATATAGTAAGGTTTTTACCCCTCCACTTT.

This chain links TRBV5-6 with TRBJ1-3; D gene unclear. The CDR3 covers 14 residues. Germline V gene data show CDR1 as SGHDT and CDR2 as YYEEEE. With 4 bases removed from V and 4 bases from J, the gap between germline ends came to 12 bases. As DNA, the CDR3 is TGTGCCAGCAGCAATCAGCTTGCGGGAAACACCATATATTTT. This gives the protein CASSNQLAGNTIYF.

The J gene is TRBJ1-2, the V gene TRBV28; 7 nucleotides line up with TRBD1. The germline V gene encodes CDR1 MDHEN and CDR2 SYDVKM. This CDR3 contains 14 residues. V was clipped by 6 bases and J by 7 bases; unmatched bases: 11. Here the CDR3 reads CASSGLRGRSGYTF. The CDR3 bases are TGTGCCAGCAGCGGACTGAGGGGGCGAAGTGGCTACACCTTC.

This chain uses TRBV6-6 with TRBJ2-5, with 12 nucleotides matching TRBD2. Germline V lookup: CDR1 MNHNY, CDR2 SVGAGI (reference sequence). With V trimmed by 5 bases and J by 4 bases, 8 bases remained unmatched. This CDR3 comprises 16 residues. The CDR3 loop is CASSKPGLAGPETQYF. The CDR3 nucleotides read TGTGCCAGCAGTAAACCGGGACTAGCGGGCCCAGAGACCCAGTACTTC.

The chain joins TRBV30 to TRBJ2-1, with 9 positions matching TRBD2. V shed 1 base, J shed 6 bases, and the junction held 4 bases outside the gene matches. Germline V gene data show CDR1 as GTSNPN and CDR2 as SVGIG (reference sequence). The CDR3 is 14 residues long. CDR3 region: CAWSGLAGSNEQFF. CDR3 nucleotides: TGTGCCTGGAGTGGGCTAGCGGGGTCCAATGAGCAGTTCTTC.

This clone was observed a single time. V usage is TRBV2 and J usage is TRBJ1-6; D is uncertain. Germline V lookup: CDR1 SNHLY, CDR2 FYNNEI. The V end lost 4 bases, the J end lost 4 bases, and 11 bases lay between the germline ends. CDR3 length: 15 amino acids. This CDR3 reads CASSGREAYNSPLHF. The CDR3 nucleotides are TGTGCCAGCAGTGGAAGAGAAGCTTATAATTCACCCCTCCACTTT.